A single sample is the source of the 20 T cell receptor beta chains below, sequenced in a study of blood T cell repertoires in COVID-19. Data came from immunoSEQ multiplex PCR; TCRdb stores just in-frame clones and leaves some out. Of around 14,000 clones listed, 90% are singletons. The specimen was peripheral blood. These receptors were obtained from a human donor in a cohort sampled during active COVID-19.

The chain has TRBV27 and TRBJ2-5, with 12 bases fitting TRBD2. This CDR3 spans 17 amino acids. CDR1 MNHEY and CDR2 SMNVEV come from the germline V gene (reference sequence). The V gene end was trimmed by 3 bases and the J gene end by 5 bases; junction bases not matched to a gene: 10. The CDR3 is CASSLTKGLAGLETQYF. CDR3 DNA: TGTGCCAGCAGTTTGACCAAAGGACTAGCGGGGTTGGAGACCCAGTACTTC.

The J gene is TRBJ2-7, the V gene TRBV2; perhaps TRBD1 as D (6 bases). There are 12 residues in the CDR3. Germline V gives CDR1 SNHLY, CDR2 FYNNEI. V shed 6 bases and J shed 3 bases, with 9 bases lying between them. CDR3: CASSGQLYEQYF. The CDR3 DNA reads TGTGCCAGCAGCGGACAGCTCTACGAGCAGTACTTC.

This sequence joins TRBV28 and TRBJ2-1, with TRBD2 matching over 8 bases. Per the germline V gene, CDR1 is MDHEN and CDR2 is SYDVKM. The CDR3 has 15 residues. With V trimmed by 6 bases and J by 4 bases, 8 bases remained unmatched. The CDR3 sequence: CASRDSGKRYNEQFF. CDR3 DNA sequence: TGTGCCAGCAGGGATAGCGGGAAACGGTACAATGAGCAGTTCTTC. The whole variable domain, filled in from reference TRBV28 and TRBJ2-1, reads DVKVTQSSRYLVKRTGEKVFLECVQDMDHENMFWYRQDPGLGLRLIYFSYDVKMKEKGDIPEGYSVSREKKERFSLILESASTNQTSMYLCASRDSGKRYNEQFFGPGTRLTVL.

The rearrangement uses TRBV18 and TRBJ1-1; TRBD1 might be the D (5 bases). Germline V gene data show CDR1 as KGHSH and CDR2 as LQKENI. CDR3 length: 14 residues. Between the trimmed V and J ends, which lost 3 bases and 4 bases, there was a span of 12 bases. The CDR3 is CASSPREGLTEAFF. The CDR3 bases are TGTGCCAGCTCACCGCGGGAGGGGCTCACTGAAGCTTTCTTT.

CDR3 nucleotides: TGTGCCAGCAGTTACCCGGGACTAGCGGGGAGGGGCGAGCAGTTCTTC. Protein sequence: CASSYPGLAGRGEQFF. The chain recombines TRBV6-2 or TRBV6-3 with TRBJ2-1, with 13 nucleotides matching TRBD2. V was clipped by 2 bases and J by 10 bases; unmatched bases: 8. The CDR3 runs to 16 residues. The germline gives CDR1 MNHEY, CDR2 SVGEGT.

The V and J genes are TRBV5-4 and TRBJ2-1, with 10 bases that match TRBD2. With V trimmed by 4 bases and J by 3 bases, 7 bases remained unmatched. There are 16 residues in the CDR3. Per the germline V gene, CDR1 is SGHNT and CDR2 is YYREEE (reference sequence). The chain's CDR3 is CASSINSGGLYNEQFF. CDR3 bases: TGTGCCAGCAGCATTAATAGCGGGGGGCTCTACAATGAGCAGTTCTTC.

The V and J genes are TRBV28 and TRBJ2-3, with 8 bases identical to TRBD2. Per germline, CDR1 MDHEN and CDR2 SYDVKM. Trimming at V came to 5 bases and at J to 6 bases, leaving 10 bases not matched to a gene. The CDR3 totals 15 residues. The DNA of the CDR3 is TGTGCCAGCAGTATCTTAGGACTAGCCAGGGATACGCAGTATTTT. Residues: CASSILGLARDTQYF. The full variable domain, rest sourced from reference TRBV28 and TRBJ2-3, is DVKVTQSSRYLVKRTGEKVFLECVQDMDHENMFWYRQDPGLGLRLIYFSYDVKMKEKGDIPEGYSVSREKKERFSLILESASTNQTSMYLCASSILGLARDTQYFGPGTRLTVL.

The chain uses TRBV5-1 and TRBJ2-5; tentative D call: TRBD2 (5 bases). Between the trimmed V and J ends, which lost 0 bases and 1 base, there was a span of 10 bases. The CDR3 runs to 15 residues. Germline V gene sequence: CDR1 SGHRS, CDR2 YFSETQ. The CDR3 is CASSLAIGSQETQYF. CDR3 DNA sequence: TGCGCCAGCAGCTTGGCAATAGGGAGCCAAGAGACCCAGTACTTC.

CDR3 sequence: CASSSVIGQGASEQFF. The CDR3 DNA reads as TGTGCCAGCAGCTCCGTAATCGGACAGGGGGCATCTGAGCAGTTCTTC. This chain joins TRBV13 and TRBJ2-1; 11 bases line up with TRBD1. The CDR3 consists of 16 residues. Germline CDR1 reads PRHDT; CDR2 reads FYEKMQ (reference sequence). Trimming cost V 4 bases and J 9 bases; bases outside gene matches: 11.

The rearrangement joins TRBV7-9 to TRBJ2-7; D is perhaps TRBD1 (5 bases). The length of the CDR3 is 15 residues. Per the germline V gene, CDR1 is SEHNR and CDR2 is FQNEAQ (reference sequence). The V and J ends lost 1 base and 6 bases respectively, with 16 bases between them. CDR3 amino acids: CASSLGTGTVFEQYF. CDR3 DNA: TGTGCCAGCAGCTTAGGTACAGGAACAGTCTTCGAGCAGTACTTC.

The chain recombines TRBV20-1 with TRBJ1-2; TRBD1 agrees at 8 bases. After removal of 3 bases from V and 7 bases from J, the junction contained 7 bases not matched to a gene. Germline V gives CDR1 DFQATT, CDR2 SNEGSKA (reference sequence). This CDR3 region has 13 residues. Here the CDR3 reads CSASEGQGSGYTF. The CDR3 DNA reads as TGCAGTGCTAGTGAAGGACAGGGAAGTGGCTACACCTTC.

The chain carries TRBV5-1 and TRBJ2-7; TRBD1 agrees at 12 bases. CDR1 is SGHRS and CDR2 is YFSETQ in the germline V gene. Trimming at V came to 0 bases and at J to 5 bases, leaving 6 bases not matched to a gene. This CDR3 has 16 amino acids. DNA for the CDR3: TGCGCCAGCAGCTTGGCCGGGACAGGGGGCTTTAACGAGCAGTACTTC. Protein: CASSLAGTGGFNEQYF.

This chain uses TRBV6-5 with TRBJ1-5; D gene ambiguous. Germline CDR1 is MNHEY and CDR2 is SVGAGI. The CDR3 sequence is 15 residues long. The V and J ends lost 5 bases and 4 bases respectively, with 15 bases between them. CDR3 nucleotide sequence: TGTGCCAGCAGTATAACGCAGGTTCTTAATCAGCCCCAGCATTTT. This codes for CASSITQVLNQPQHF.

Concerning this clone: One junction end disagrees with the germline gene, perhaps due to a read error. This chain joins TRBV5-1 and TRBJ2-3; 9 nucleotides match TRBD2. Germline CDR1 and CDR2: SGHRS and YFSETQ. The CDR3 runs to 16 residues. This CDR3 reads CASSSTPGTSTYTQYF. CDR3 sequence (DNA): TGCGCCAGCAGCTCCACTCCCGGGACTAGCACATATACGCAGTATTTT.

CDR3 DNA sequence: TGTGCCAGCAGACGGGGACTAGCGGATGGCGAGCAGTACTTC. As protein: CASRRGLADGEQYF. The chain couples TRBV7-2 to TRBJ2-7, with TRBD2 identical over 11 bases. V was clipped by 6 bases and J by 6 bases; unmatched bases: 7. CDR3 length: 14 residues. Germline loops: CDR1 SGHTA, CDR2 FQGNSA.

V usage is TRBV7-7 and J usage is TRBJ2-2; 9 positions agree with TRBD1. Germline V CDR1 and CDR2: SSHAT, FNYEAQ (reference sequence). The CDR3 runs 17 residues. V dropped 2 bases and J dropped 3; count of bases not matched to a gene: 7. The CDR3 nucleotides read TGTGCCAGCAGCTTAAGGGGACAGGGCGACTACACCGGGGAGCTGTTTTTT. Its protein product is CASSLRGQGDYTGELFF.

V is TRBV15 and J is TRBJ1-3; D ambiguous. Trimming shortened V by 0 bases and J by 0 bases, and 12 bases separated the two germline ends. The length of the CDR3 is 17 residues. CDR1 is LNHNV, CDR2 YYDKDF, per germline (reference sequence). CDR3 sequence: CATSRDITGSSGNTIYF. For the CDR3, the DNA is TGTGCCACCAGCAGAGATATCACGGGGAGCTCTGGAAACACCATATATTTT. The full variable domain, completed using reference TRBV15 and TRBJ1-3, is DAMVIQNPRYQVTQFGKPVTLSCSQTLNHNVMYWYQQKSSQAPKLLFHYYDKDFNNEADTPDNFQSRRPNTSFCFLDIRSPGLGDTAMYLCATSRDITGSSGNTIYFGEGSWLTVV.

This clone showed up just once. In DNA form, the CDR3 reads TGCGCCAGCAGTCAATCGAGAAGAGTCTCTGGAAACACCATATATTTT. It translates to CASSQSRRVSGNTIYF. V usage is TRBV23-1 and J usage is TRBJ1-3; D uncertain. TRBV23-1 is an ORF, and what it does is uncertain. The V end lost 0 bases, the J end lost 0 bases, and 9 bases lay between the germline ends. The CDR3 contains 16 residues.

This sequence joins TRBV4-3 and TRBJ2-2; D gene unclear. CDR1 and CDR2 from the germline V gene are LGHNA and YSLEER. V was pared by 5 bases and J by 7 bases, with 11 bases between. CDR3 length: 13 amino acids. The CDR3: CASSYTEVGELFF. DNA for the CDR3: TGCGCCAGCAGCTACACAGAAGTCGGGGAGCTGTTTTTT.

The J gene is TRBJ2-2, the V gene TRBV19; the match to TRBD1 covers 10 bases. With V trimmed by 4 bases and J by 4 bases, 9 bases remained unmatched. The germline CDR1 and CDR2 sequences are LNHDA and SQIVND (reference sequence). The length of the CDR3 is 17 residues. DNA for the CDR3: TGTGCCAGTAGTACCCACTCCGGGACAGGGGTCACCGGGGAGCTGTTTTTT. This gives the protein CASSTHSGTGVTGELFF. The complete variable domain, with remaining parts taken from reference TRBV19 and TRBJ2-2, reads DGGITQSPKYLFRKEGQNVTLSCEQNLNHDAMYWYRQDPGQGLRLIYYSQIVNDFQKGDIAEGYSVSREKKESFPLTVTSAQKNPTAFYLCASSTHSGTGVTGELFFGEGSRLTVL.